The T cell receptor (beta chain) described here comes from a study of blood T cells in healthy people across ages. Per the germline V gene, CDR1 is DFQATT and CDR2 is SNEGSKA (reference sequence). The CDR3 runs 13 residues. V shed 8 bases, J shed 0 bases, and the junction held 4 bases outside the gene matches. Study findings and constraints: Both higher diversity and more naive CD4+ cells marked long-lived donors when set against aged donors. Donor CMV status, an unknown factor, possibly confounded changes in expanded clonotypes.

A remark on this clonotype: Antigen: not known.

Sample-barcoded 5' priming and a J-beta primer mix drove a second PCR of about 6 to 12 cycles. A template-switch adaptor that had 12 random nucleotides put a tag on each cDNA molecule. TCRdb re-called the 5' RACE reads with MiXCR, one entry per CDR3 protein. The table lists around 1,700,000 distinct CDR3 sequences, roughly 30% of them singletons, with around 7.7% in the top ten. Drawing of peripheral blood yielded about 9.7 milliliters from each donor. This sequence joins TRBV20-1 and TRBJ1-1; 9 bases map to TRBD1. The sequence came from a woman in her thirties in good health. Source material: blood. As DNA, the CDR3 is TGCAGTTCCCGGGACAGGGTGAACACTGAAGCTTTCTTT. Protein: CSSRDRVNTEAFF.